The clone carrying this T cell receptor (beta chain) has a handful of counts. Its antigen is not known. In nominal health when sampled, donors likely had unrecorded immune exposures nonetheless. PCR employed 60 Vbeta and 13 Jbeta primers. Data came from immunoSEQ multiplex PCR; TCRdb stores just in-frame clones and leaves some out. The table includes some 74,000 clones, around 80% detected once. The entry originates in a study of cytomegalovirus exposure and HLA in healthy donors. Whole-study findings and limits: In vitro testing confirmed a few CMV-associated chains as specific for CMV antigens.

V trimming: 6 bases; J trimming: 3 bases; junction bases outside the gene matches: 5. CDR3 length: 14 residues. Germline V gene lookup returns CDR1 MNHEY and CDR2 SMNVEV (reference sequence). The source is a male donor in good health and CMV-seronegative. This chain uses TRBV27 with TRBJ1-2, with 9 bases that match TRBD1. The sequenced sample was PBMCs. The CDR3 spells CASRSTGGYYGYTF. CDR3 coding DNA: TGTGCCAGCAGGTCGACAGGGGGTTACTATGGCTACACCTTC.